The entry that follows covers one TCR beta chain sequence. Only in-frame clones appear in the TCRdb table, and some are missing; sequencing was by immunoSEQ multiplex PCR. The sample carries almost 55,000 clones, more than 75% recorded once. This sample was included in a study of T cell changes during pregnancy in multiple sclerosis. Trimming removed 0 bases from V and 5 bases from J, with 8 bases in between. The CDR3 consists of 14 residues. Looked up from germline, CDR1 is LGHNA and CDR2 is YSLEER. The source was CD8+ T cells from peripheral blood mononuclear cells, collected before pregnancy. The receptor comes from a female donor with multiple sclerosis, enrolled in a pregnancy study. The chain recombines TRBV4-3 with TRBJ2-1, with D possibly matching TRBD2 (5 bases). The CDR3 reads CASSQEAGDNEQFF. In nucleotides, the CDR3 is TGCGCCAGCAGCCAAGAGGCCGGGGACAATGAGCAGTTCTTC.